The clone carrying this T cell receptor (beta chain) was observed at least ten times. What it binds is unknown. The sample originates from a study of blood T cells in healthy people across ages. Notes on the study in general: Aged donors had fewer naive CD4+ cells and lower diversity than long-lived donors. In older individuals, TCR beta diversity per million T cells was lower, falling roughly linearly with age.

PCR was performed a second time for about 7 to 12 cycles using a sample-barcoded 5' primer and a J-beta primer mix. Per sample, CDR3-containing paired-end reads numbered at least 2.5 million. TCRdb ran MiXCR on the 5' RACE reads and lists one entry per CDR3 protein. The sample contains approximately 900,000 distinct CDR3 sequences, about 27% of which appear only once. Deletions cut 3 bases from V and 3 bases from J, with 18 bases between. Germline loops: CDR1 SQVTM, CDR2 ANQGSEA. The CDR3 is 15 residues long. These records were also assigned to another study, of T cells of mothers and their children. That source adds: A few healthy Caucasian mothers gave samples, and so did their six children.

The chain combines TRBV29-1 with TRBJ2-7; either TRBD1 or TRBD2 may supply D (6 bases each). The sequencing input was blood. The receptor was derived from a woman between 40 and 55 years old in good health. Written as DNA, the CDR3 is TGCAGCGTTGAGCCGGAGGGACAAACGAACTACGAGCAGTACTTC. Its protein is CSVEPEGQTNYEQYF.